The rows below give T cell receptor beta chains drawn from one sample of a study of blood T cells in healthy people across ages. TCRdb re-analysed the 5' RACE reads in MiXCR, keeping a single row per CDR3 protein. Of 700,000 to 800,000 distinct CDR3 sequences listed, roughly 45% are singletons. Sequenced material: blood. These TCRs come from a woman aged 55-75 years in good health. Each CDR3 is given with its conserved first and last residue. A D gene is named only where the DNA matches it firmly. Rows give clone size only sometimes, using once, few, many, or a class for an expanded clone.

TRBV12-3/TRBV12-4	TRBD1	few	TRBJ1-4	TGTGCCAGCAGTCTGACAGGGGGCTCGGTAGTTCAGTTTTTT	CASSLTGGSVVQFF
TRBV5-1	NA	few	TRBJ1-1	TGCGCCAGCAGCTCTCAAGGAACAGGGAGTTCTGAAGCTTTCTTT	CASSSQGTGSSEAFF
TRBV18	NA	few	TRBJ1-2	TGTGCCAGCTCACCGCCAGGGGATGGCTACACCTTC	CASSPPGDGYTF
TRBV20-1	NA	NA	TRBJ1-1	TGCAGTGCTATCCGGGACACAGGACCTGAAGCTTTCTTT	CSAIRDTGPEAFF
TRBV6-6	NA	NA	TRBJ1-2	TGTGCCAGCAGTTCCAATCGGGTCCACGATGGCTACACCTTC	CASSSNRVHDGYTF
TRBV27	NA	NA	TRBJ2-7	TGTGCCAGCAGTGTAGTAGCGTTCCACGAGCAGTACTTC	CASSVVAFHEQYF
TRBV7-9	NA	few	TRBJ1-1	TGTGCCAGCAGCCCCCTGAAGGGACAAATGAACACTGAAGCTTTCTTT	CASSPLKGQMNTEAFF
TRBV10-3	TRBD2	NA	TRBJ2-3	TGTGCCATCAACAGCGGGAGGGTTATTGATACGCAGTATTTT	CAINSGRVIDTQYF
TRBV5-1	TRBD1	few	TRBJ2-1	TGCGCCAGCAGCTTGCTTGTTGGGACAGGGGGATTGAATGAGCAGTTCTTC	CASSLLVGTGGLNEQFF
TRBV18	NA	NA	TRBJ2-7	TGTGCCAGCTCATTCCAGAGCGACGAGCAGTACTTC	CASSFQSDEQYF
TRBV27	TRBD2	NA	TRBJ2-5	TGTGCCAGCAGTTCCCCGGGACTAGCGGGGGGGCTTATAGAGACCCAGTACTTC	CASSSPGLAGGLIETQYF
TRBV3-1	NA	NA	TRBJ2-5	TGTGCCAGCAGCCAGGGTGGGATAGAGACCCAGTACTTC	CASSQGGIETQYF
TRBV28	NA	few	TRBJ2-7	TGTGCCAGCAGCCAACGAGGGGAGCAGTACTTC	CASSQRGEQYF
TRBV3-1	NA	NA	TRBJ2-3	TGTACCAGCAGCCAAAGGGGCGGGACGACAGATACGCAGTATTTT	CTSSQRGGTTDTQYF
TRBV7-2	TRBD2	many	TRBJ2-5	TGTGCCAGCAGCTCCTCCCTCGGGGAGGGTGGGGAGACCCAGTACTTC	CASSSSLGEGGETQYF
TRBV29-1	TRBD2	many	TRBJ2-7	TGCAGCGTTGATGACGGGGCTAGCGGGACCCACGAGCAGTACTTC	CSVDDGASGTHEQYF
TRBV5-1	TRBD2	NA	TRBJ2-1	TGCGCCAGCAGCGTGGTCCTAGCGGATGAGCAGTTCTTC	CASSVVLADEQFF
TRBV4-3	NA	NA	TRBJ2-3	TGCGCCAGCAGCCAAGATTACGGGTACACAGATACGCAGTATTTT	CASSQDYGYTDTQYF
TRBV20-1	NA	NA	TRBJ1-1	TGCACAACTAAGCCCGGGACACCTAAGGGTTACACTGAAGCTTTCTTT	CTTKPGTPKGYTEAFF
TRBV20-1	NA	NA	TRBJ2-4	TGCAGTGCCTCCGAGGGGCACAAGCAGTACTTC	CSASEGHKQYF
TRBV9	TRBD2	few	TRBJ2-1	TGTGCCAGCAGCGTGGTAGGACTAGCGGCGCACGATGAGCAGTTCTTC	CASSVVGLAAHDEQFF
TRBV4-2	NA	many	TRBJ2-7	TGTGCCAGCAGCCAAGAACGGACAGCCACCTACGAGCAGTACTTC	CASSQERTATYEQYF
TRBV6-6	TRBD1	few	TRBJ2-7	TGTGCCAGCAGCCAAGGGGGCGCGAGCGACGAGCAGTACTTC	CASSQGGASDEQYF
TRBV4-1	NA	many	TRBJ2-5	TGCGCCAGCAGCCTCAGGGGGGAAGAGACCCAGTACTTC	CASSLRGEETQYF
TRBV9	NA	NA	TRBJ2-1	TGTGCCAGCAGCAAGGGCCAGGATACGTACAATGAGCAGTTCTTC	CASSKGQDTYNEQFF
TRBV5-1	TRBD2	NA	TRBJ2-3	TGCGCCAGCAGACCGGGACTAGCAACAGATACGCAGTATTTT	CASRPGLATDTQYF
TRBV6-1	NA	NA	TRBJ2-7	TGTGCCAGCAGTGGTGGACAGTACTCCTACAATGAGCAGTACTTC	CASSGGQYSYNEQYF
TRBV6-6	TRBD2	once	TRBJ2-3	TGTGCCAGCAGTTCGGGGGGGGGACTAGGCACAGATACGCAGTATTTT	CASSSGGGLGTDTQYF
TRBV5-6	NA	NA	TRBJ1-5	TGTGCCAGCAGCTTGCTCGAGGGGAATCAGCCCCAGCATTTT	CASSLLEGNQPQHF
TRBV30	TRBD1	NA	TRBJ2-2	TGTGCCTGGAGTGTTGGGACAGGAAACACCGGGGAGCTGTTTTTT	CAWSVGTGNTGELFF
TRBV18	NA	many	TRBJ1-6	TGTGCCAGCTCACAAGACAGGAGAGATTCACCCCTCCACTTT	CASSQDRRDSPLHF
TRBV30	TRBD1	NA	TRBJ2-6	TGTGCCTGTGAGGGGGCGTCTGGGGCCAACGTCCTGACTTTC	CACEGASGANVLTF
TRBV20-1	NA	NA	TRBJ2-7	TGCAGTGCTAGAGATGATCTCTCCTACGAGCAGTACTTC	CSARDDLSYEQYF
TRBV20-1	NA	few	TRBJ2-7	TGCAGTGCTAGAGTGAGTGGCTCCATGGAGTACTTC	CSARVSGSMEYF
TRBV7-2	TRBD1	few	TRBJ2-7	TGTGCCAGCAGCATTGGGACAGAGAACTACGAGCAGTACTTC	CASSIGTENYEQYF